A single sample gave rise to the 13 T cell receptor beta chains below, sequenced in a study of T cell responses to AZD1222 COVID-19 vaccine. Sequencing was performed with immunoSEQ multiplex PCR; in TCRdb, only in-frame clones are kept and a portion is missing. The sample gives 100,000 to 120,000 clones, just under 95% of which show up once; roughly 7.8% is in the top ten. This sample comprised peripheral blood, obtained on day 0 of AZD1222 vaccination. The receptors stem from an adult in good health.

The rearrangement joins TRBV6-5 to TRBJ1-5, with 11 bases matching TRBD1. Germline values: CDR1 MNHEY, CDR2 SVGAGI. The CDR3 contains 16 residues. The trim removed 4 bases at V and 4 bases at J, leaving 6 bases unmatched. In DNA, the CDR3 is TGTGCCAGCAGTTCCTCGGGACAGGGGGTTAATCAGCCCCAGCATTTT. Translated, it gives CASSSSGQGVNQPQHF.

The chain uses TRBV9 and TRBJ1-2, with D possibly being TRBD1 (5 bases). Germline assignment: CDR1 SGDLS and CDR2 YYNGEE. Trimming shortened V by 3 bases and J by 12 bases, and 24 bases separated the two germline ends. This CDR3 has 15 residues. The CDR3 loop reads CASSALTKRGVYHTF. CDR3 bases: TGTGCCAGCAGCGCGCTTACTAAACGGGGGGTCTATCACACCTTC.

The chain carries TRBV5-5 and TRBJ1-2; D is perhaps TRBD1 (6 bases). Deletions cut 1 base from V and 7 bases from J, with 14 bases between. The CDR3 covers 14 residues. Germline-derived CDR1 and CDR2 are SGHKS and YYEKEE (reference sequence). The CDR3 region has the DNA TGTGCCAGCAGCTTGCGGGCAGGGGAGGGTGGCTACACCTTC. This encodes CASSLRAGEGGYTF.

The CDR3 DNA sequence: TGTGCCAGTAGAACAGGGTACTATGGCTACACCTTC. It codes for CASRTGYYGYTF. The chain recombines TRBV19 with TRBJ1-2; tentatively, D is TRBD1 (6 bases). This CDR3 contains 12 residues. Germline V gene data show CDR1 as LNHDA and CDR2 as SQIVND (reference sequence). The V end lost 6 bases, the J end lost 3 bases, and 8 bases lay between the germline ends.

This rearrangement joins TRBV7-6 to TRBJ1-3, with D hard to call. The CDR3 contains 15 residues. The V gene lost 2 bases and the J gene lost 0 bases, with 8 bases spanning the gap. Germline CDR1 is SGHVS and CDR2 is FNYEAQ. The DNA for the CDR3 is TGTGCCAGCAGCTTAATCCAAACCTCTGGAAACACCATATATTTT. Translation: CASSLIQTSGNTIYF.

The V call is TRBV7-3, the J call TRBJ1-1; 8 bases map to TRBD1. Germline values: CDR1 SGHTA, CDR2 FQGTGA. This CDR3 comprises 14 residues. The junction had 5 bases not matched to a gene; V was cut back by 6 bases and J by 2 bases. CDR3 sequence (DNA): TGTGCCAGCAGTTCTACAGGGGGTAACACTGAAGCTTTCTTT. It translates to CASSSTGGNTEAFF.

The V gene is TRBV3-1 (or the pseudogene TRBV3-2), the J gene TRBJ2-1, with D perhaps assigned TRBD1 or TRBD2 (6 bases each). Germline V lookup: CDR1 LGHDT, CDR2 YNNKEL (reference sequence). Trimming took 1 base from V and 6 from J, leaving 16 bases between them. The CDR3 length is 16 residues. The CDR3 is CASSQATGGVGNEQFF. DNA for the CDR3: TGTGCCAGCAGCCAAGCTACCGGGGGCGTGGGCAATGAGCAGTTCTTC.

CDR3 residues: CASSPSAGGRPDTQYF. The CDR3 coding sequence is TGTGCCAGCAGCCCCTCGGCGGGGGGGCGTCCAGATACGCAGTATTTT. This chain links TRBV7-6 with TRBJ2-3; 9 nucleotides match TRBD2. Losses at the gene ends were 5 bases for V and 4 bases for J; bases not matched to a gene: 10. Germline V gene sequence: CDR1 SGHVS, CDR2 FNYEAQ. CDR3 size: 16 residues.

This clone was recorded only once. The chain employs TRBV11-3 and TRBJ1-6; TRBD1 matches 9 bases. V lost 5 bases to trimming and J lost 6 bases; unmatched junction nucleotides: 8. Germline loops: CDR1 SGHNT, CDR2 YENEEA. This CDR3 has 16 amino acids. This CDR3 is CASSRTGGYSNSPLHF. CDR3 bases: TGTGCCAGCAGCCGAACAGGGGGCTACAGTAATTCACCCCTCCACTTT.

This chain connects TRBV6-4 to TRBJ2-2; D gene ambiguous. V was cut by 2 bases and J by 4 bases, with 14 bases left in between. The CDR3 has 16 residues. In germline, CDR1 is MRHNA, CDR2 SNTAGT. The CDR3 DNA reads TGTGCCAGCAGTGACGAGCCCACGGTAGTCACCGGGGAGCTGTTTTTT. Amino acids: CASSDEPTVVTGELFF.

CDR3 residues: CASSTTGPGTEAFF. CDR3 bases: TGTGCCAGCAGCACCACGGGACCAGGCACTGAAGCTTTCTTT. J is TRBJ1-1 and V is TRBV11-2; TRBD1 is a possible D gene (5 bases). The CDR3 is made up of 14 amino acids. V was cut by 5 bases and J by 4 bases, with 14 bases left in between. The germline CDR1 and CDR2 sequences are SGHAT and FQNNGV.

CDR3 sequence (DNA): TGTGCCAGTAGTATTCAGGCTACGAACACCGGGGAGCTGTTTTTT. The encoded protein is CASSIQATNTGELFF. J is TRBJ2-2 and V is TRBV19; D not resolved. In germline, CDR1 is LNHDA, CDR2 SQIVND (reference sequence). V was cut by 3 bases and J by 0 bases, with 8 bases left in between. The CDR3 is made up of 15 amino acids.

The chain is built from TRBV7-2 and TRBJ2-1, with 14 bases that match TRBD2. Germline loops: CDR1 SGHTA, CDR2 FQGNSA. The ends lost 5 bases at V and 7 bases at J; junction bases unmatched: 1. The CDR3 has 14 residues. The CDR3: CASSRTSGGNEQFF. In DNA form, the CDR3 reads TGTGCCAGCAGCCGGACTAGCGGGGGGAATGAGCAGTTCTTC.